This TCR beta chain was identified in a study of shared clonotypes between healthy human individuals. The wider study: The plates for each donor numbered three CD4 naive, three CD4 memory, two CD8 naive and one CD8 memory.

CDR1 is SGHDT, CDR2 YYEEEE, per germline. This CDR3 contains 15 residues. V lost 1 base to trimming and J lost 0 bases, with 8 bases between them. The donor cohort consisted entirely of Caucasian adults residing in Nashville, Tennessee. The DNA input per sorted-subset replicate PCR was 200 ng, corresponding to some 30,000 T cell genomes. Clones were sequenced by immunoSEQ multiplex PCR, and TCRdb holds only the in-frame ones, with some missing. The sample gives more than 850,000 clones, about 84% of which show up once; approximately 0.52% is in the top ten. This chain joins TRBV5-6 and TRBJ1-3; D gene uncertain. This sequence was found in a man between 18 and 29 years old in good health. Some clones in this sample may be carry-over from other donors' samples. The sequenced material came from memory CD4+ T cells from PBMCs. This sample's subset: CD45RA-negative fraction. The CDR3 loop reads CASSLRGYSGNTIYF. CDR3 coding DNA: TGTGCCAGCAGCTTGCGTGGTTACTCTGGAAACACCATATATTTT.